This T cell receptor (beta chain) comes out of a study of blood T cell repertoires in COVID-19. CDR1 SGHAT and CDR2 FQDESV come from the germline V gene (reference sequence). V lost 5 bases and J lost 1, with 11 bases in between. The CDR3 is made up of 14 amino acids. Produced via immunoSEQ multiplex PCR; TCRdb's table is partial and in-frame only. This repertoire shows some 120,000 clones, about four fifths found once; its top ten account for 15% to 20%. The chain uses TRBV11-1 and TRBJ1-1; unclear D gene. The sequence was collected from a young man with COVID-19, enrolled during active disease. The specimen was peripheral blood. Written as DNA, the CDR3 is TGTGCCAGCAGCCCTCTTTCGGGGAACACTGAAGCTTTCTTT. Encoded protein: CASSPLSGNTEAFF.